This T cell receptor (beta chain) was recovered during a study of blood T cell repertoires in COVID-19. Background on the study: Some COVID-19 samples were acute and others convalescent; all came from the United States, Italy and Spain. Sample material is recorded as cDNA or gDNA derived from T cells, B-cell-depleted T cells, or PBMCs.

The ends were cut back, 7 bases at V and 4 bases at J, with 13 bases in the middle. The CDR3 is 13 amino acids. Per the germline V gene, CDR1 is SNHLY and CDR2 is FYNNEI. This clone has a single count. The Seattle patients, enrolled during active infection, were followed longitudinally. Original handling: Estimation of nucleated cell counts relied on the amplification of reference gene primers. This table comes from immunoSEQ multiplex PCR, and its TCRdb copy is limited to in-frame clones, with some not included. The V and J calls and the clone size are those of that table, but D and trimming were determined from the DNA. The table includes approximately 350,000 clones, about nine tenths detected once.

The source is a woman in her 70s with COVID-19, enrolled during active disease. This sequence joins TRBV2 and TRBJ1-2; no definite D call. Sequenced: peripheral blood. The CDR3 DNA follows: TGTGCCAGCACCGTGGGAGTGGGCTATGGCTACACCTTC. Translation: CASTVGVGYGYTF.